The source of this T cell receptor (beta chain) is a study of immune reconstitution after stem cell transplant in scleroderma. TCRdb independently ran MiXCR on the RT-PCR reads; one entry per CDR3 protein. The repertoire holds about 2,000 distinct CDR3 sequences, with 16% as singletons. The CDR3 sequence is 15 residues long. V dropped 2 bases and J dropped 5; count of bases not matched to a gene: 8. Germline CDR1 MNHEY, CDR2 SVGEGT. The sample holds a few counts of this clonotype. The chain links TRBV6-2 or TRBV6-3 to TRBJ2-7; 8 bases agree with TRBD1. Sample collection was performed before or after autologous hematopoietic stem cell transplantation (not recorded which). This clonotype was obtained from a female donor with systemic sclerosis. CDR3 protein: CASSYRTGKANEQYF. In nucleotides, the CDR3 is TGTGCCAGCAGTTACCGGACAGGGAAGGCGAACGAGCAGTACTTC.